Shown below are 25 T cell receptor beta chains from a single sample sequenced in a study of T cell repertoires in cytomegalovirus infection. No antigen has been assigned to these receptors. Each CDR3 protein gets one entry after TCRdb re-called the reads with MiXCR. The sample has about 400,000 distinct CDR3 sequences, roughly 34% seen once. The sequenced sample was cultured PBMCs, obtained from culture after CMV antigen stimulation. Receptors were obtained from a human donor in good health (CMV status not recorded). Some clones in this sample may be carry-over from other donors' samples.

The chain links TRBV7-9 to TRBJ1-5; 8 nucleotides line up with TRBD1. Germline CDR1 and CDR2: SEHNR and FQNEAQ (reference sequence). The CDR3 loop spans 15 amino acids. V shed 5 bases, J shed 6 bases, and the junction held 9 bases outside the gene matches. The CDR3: CASSPRGQGAQPQHF. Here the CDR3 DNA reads TGTGCCAGCAGCCCCCGTGGACAGGGAGCTCAGCCCCAGCATTTT.

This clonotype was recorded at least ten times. The CDR3 bases are TGTGCCAGCAACCCTATAGGGGGGAGAGGGGGTAGTGAGCAGTTCTTC. It codes for CASNPIGGRGGSEQFF. The V and J genes are TRBV28 and TRBJ2-1, with D perhaps being TRBD1 or TRBD2 (6 bases each). V was trimmed by 7 bases and J by 9 bases, leaving 25 bases between them. The CDR3 totals 16 residues. Per germline, CDR1 MDHEN and CDR2 SYDVKM. The full variable domain, with the rest looked up from reference TRBV28 and TRBJ2-1, is DVKVTQSSRYLVKRTGEKVFLECVQDMDHENMFWYRQDPGLGLRLIYFSYDVKMKEKGDIPEGYSVSREKKERFSLILESASTNQTSMYLCASNPIGGRGGSEQFFGPGTRLTVL.

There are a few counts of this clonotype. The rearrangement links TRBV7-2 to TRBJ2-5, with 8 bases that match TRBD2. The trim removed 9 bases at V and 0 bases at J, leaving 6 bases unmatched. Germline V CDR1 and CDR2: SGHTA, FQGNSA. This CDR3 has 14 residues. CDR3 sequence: CASSGKNHQETQYF. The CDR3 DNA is TGTGCCAGTAGCGGGAAGAACCACCAAGAGACCCAGTACTTC.

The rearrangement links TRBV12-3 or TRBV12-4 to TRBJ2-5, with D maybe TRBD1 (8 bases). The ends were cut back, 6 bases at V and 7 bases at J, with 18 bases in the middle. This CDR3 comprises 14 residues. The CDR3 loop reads CASSRTGGDGTQYF. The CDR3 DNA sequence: TGTGCCAGCAGCCGTACAGGGGGGGATGGGACCCAGTACTTC.

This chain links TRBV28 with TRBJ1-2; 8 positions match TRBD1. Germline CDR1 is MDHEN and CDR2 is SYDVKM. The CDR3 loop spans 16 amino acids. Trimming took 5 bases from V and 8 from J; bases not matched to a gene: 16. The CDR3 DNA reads TGTGCCAGCAGTCTTTCGGACGGCAGGGGGCTGAGGGGCTACACCTTC. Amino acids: CASSLSDGRGLRGYTF.

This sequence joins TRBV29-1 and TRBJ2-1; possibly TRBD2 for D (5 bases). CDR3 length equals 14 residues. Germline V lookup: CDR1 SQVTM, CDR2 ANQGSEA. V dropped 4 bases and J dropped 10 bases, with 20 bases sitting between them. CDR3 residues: CSVGTLLHVGEQFF. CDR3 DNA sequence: TGCAGCGTTGGGACTCTCCTTCACGTCGGCGAGCAGTTCTTC.

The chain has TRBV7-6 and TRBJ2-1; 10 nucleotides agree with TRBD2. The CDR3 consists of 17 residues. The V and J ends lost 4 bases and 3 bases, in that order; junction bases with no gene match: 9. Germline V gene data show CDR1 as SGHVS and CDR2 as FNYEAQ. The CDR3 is CASSSASGRDVYNEQFF. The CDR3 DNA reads TGTGCCAGCAGCTCCGCCAGCGGGAGGGATGTCTACAATGAGCAGTTCTTC.

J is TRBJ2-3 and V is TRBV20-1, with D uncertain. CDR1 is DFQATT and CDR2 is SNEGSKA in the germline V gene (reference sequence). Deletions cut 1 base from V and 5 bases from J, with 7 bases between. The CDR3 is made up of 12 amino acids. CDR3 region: CSARGPLDTQYF. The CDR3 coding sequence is TGCAGTGCTAGAGGGCCCCTAGATACGCAGTATTTT.

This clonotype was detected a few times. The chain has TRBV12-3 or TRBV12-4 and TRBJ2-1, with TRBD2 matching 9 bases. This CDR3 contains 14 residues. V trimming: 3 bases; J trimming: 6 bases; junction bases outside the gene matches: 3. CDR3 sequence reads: CASSLATSGNEQFF. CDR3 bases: TGTGCCAGCAGTTTGGCGACTAGCGGCAATGAGCAGTTCTTC.

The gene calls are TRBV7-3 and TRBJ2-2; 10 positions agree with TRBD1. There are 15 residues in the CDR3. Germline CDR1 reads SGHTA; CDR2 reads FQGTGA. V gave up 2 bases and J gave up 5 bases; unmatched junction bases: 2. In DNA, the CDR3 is TGTGCCAGCAGCTTATGGGGACAGGGGACCGGGGAGCTGTTTTTT. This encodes CASSLWGQGTGELFF.

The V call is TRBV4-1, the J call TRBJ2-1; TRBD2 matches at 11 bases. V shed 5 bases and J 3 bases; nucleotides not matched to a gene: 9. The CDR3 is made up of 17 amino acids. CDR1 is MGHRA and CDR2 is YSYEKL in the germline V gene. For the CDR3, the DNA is TGCGCCAGCAGCAAAGGGATCGGGACTAGCGGCTACAATGAGCAGTTCTTC. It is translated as CASSKGIGTSGYNEQFF.

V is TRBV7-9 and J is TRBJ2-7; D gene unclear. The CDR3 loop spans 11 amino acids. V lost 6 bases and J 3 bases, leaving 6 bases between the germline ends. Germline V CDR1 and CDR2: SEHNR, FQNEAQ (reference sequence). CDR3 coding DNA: TGTGCCAGCAGTCCCCTCTACGAGCAGTACGTC. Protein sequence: CASSPLYEQYV.

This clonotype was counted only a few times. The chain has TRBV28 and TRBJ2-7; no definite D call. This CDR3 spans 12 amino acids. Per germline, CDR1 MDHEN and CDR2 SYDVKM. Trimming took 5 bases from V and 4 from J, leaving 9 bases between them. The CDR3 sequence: CASSPTWYEQYF. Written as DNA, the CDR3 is TGTGCCAGCAGTCCCACCTGGTACGAGCAGTACTTC.

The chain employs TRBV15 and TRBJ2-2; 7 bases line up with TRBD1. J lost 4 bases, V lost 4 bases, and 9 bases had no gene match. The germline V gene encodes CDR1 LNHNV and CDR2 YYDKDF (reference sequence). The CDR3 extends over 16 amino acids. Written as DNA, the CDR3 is TGTGCCACCAGCACCCAGGGACAGTGGCGCACCGGGGAGCTGTTTTTT. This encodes CATSTQGQWRTGELFF.

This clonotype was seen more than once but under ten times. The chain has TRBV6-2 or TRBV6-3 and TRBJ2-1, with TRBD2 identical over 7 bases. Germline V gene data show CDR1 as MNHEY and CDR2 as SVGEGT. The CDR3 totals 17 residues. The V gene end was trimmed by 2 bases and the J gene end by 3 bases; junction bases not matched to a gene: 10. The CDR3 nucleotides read TGTGCCAGCAGTTACAGGCGGACTAGTCCCGGCTACAATGAGCAGTTCTTC. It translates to CASSYRRTSPGYNEQFF.

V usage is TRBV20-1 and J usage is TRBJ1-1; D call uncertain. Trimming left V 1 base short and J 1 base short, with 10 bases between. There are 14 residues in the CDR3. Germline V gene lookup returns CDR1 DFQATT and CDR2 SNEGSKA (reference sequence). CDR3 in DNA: TGCAGTGCTAGAGTTTTGAAGCGGAACACTGAAGCTTTCTTT. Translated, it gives CSARVLKRNTEAFF.

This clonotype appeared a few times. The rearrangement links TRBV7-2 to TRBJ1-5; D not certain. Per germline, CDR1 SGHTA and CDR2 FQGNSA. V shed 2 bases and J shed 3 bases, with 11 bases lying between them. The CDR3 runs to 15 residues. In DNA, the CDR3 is TGTGCCAGCAGCTTAACCGTGACTTACAATCAGCCCCAGCATTTT. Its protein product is CASSLTVTYNQPQHF.

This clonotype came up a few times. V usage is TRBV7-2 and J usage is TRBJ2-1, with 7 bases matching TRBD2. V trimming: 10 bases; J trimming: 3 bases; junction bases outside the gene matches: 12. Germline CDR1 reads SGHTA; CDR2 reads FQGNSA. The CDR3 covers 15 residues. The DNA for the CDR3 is TGTGCCACCACAACAGCGGGATTCAACTACAATGAGCAGTTCTTC. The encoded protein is CATTTAGFNYNEQFF.

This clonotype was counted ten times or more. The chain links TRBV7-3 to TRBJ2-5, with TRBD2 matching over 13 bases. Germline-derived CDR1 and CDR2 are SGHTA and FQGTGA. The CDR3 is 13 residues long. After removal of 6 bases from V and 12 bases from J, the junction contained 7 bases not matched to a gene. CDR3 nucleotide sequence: TGTGCCAGCAGTTCCGGGACTAGCGGGGAAAAGTACTTC. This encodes CASSSGTSGEKYF.

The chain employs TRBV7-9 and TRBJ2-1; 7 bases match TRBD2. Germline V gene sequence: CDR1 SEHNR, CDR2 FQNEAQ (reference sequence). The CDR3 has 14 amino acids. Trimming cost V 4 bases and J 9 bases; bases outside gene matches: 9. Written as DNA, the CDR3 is TGTGCCAGCAGCTACGGCGGGGGAGAGGGTGAGCAGTTCTTC. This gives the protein CASSYGGGEGEQFF.

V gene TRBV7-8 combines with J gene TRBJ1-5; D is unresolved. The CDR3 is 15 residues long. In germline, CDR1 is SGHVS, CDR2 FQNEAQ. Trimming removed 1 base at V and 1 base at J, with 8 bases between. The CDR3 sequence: CASSLDINSNQPQHF. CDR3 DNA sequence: TGTGCCAGCAGCTTAGACATCAACAGCAATCAGCCCCAGCATTTT.

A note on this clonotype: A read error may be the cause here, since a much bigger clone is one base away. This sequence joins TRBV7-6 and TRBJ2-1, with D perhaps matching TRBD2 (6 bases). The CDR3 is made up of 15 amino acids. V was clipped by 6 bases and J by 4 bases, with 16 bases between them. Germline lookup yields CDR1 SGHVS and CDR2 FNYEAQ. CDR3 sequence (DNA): TGTGCCAGCAGTATGCGGGACTTTCGGTACAATGAGCAGTTCTTC. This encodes CASSMRDFRYNEQFF.

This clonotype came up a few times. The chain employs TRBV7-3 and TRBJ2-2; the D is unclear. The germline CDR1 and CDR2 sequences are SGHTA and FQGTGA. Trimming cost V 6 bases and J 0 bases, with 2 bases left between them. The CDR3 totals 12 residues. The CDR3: CASRTNTGELFF. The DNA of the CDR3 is TGTGCCAGCAGGACGAACACCGGGGAGCTGTTTTTT.

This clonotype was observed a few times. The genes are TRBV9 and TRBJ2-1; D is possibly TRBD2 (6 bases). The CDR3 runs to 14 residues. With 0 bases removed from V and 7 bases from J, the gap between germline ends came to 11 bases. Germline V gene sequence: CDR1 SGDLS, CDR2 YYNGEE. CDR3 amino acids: CASSVAGVRNEQFF. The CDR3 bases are TGTGCCAGCAGCGTAGCGGGAGTGAGGAATGAGCAGTTCTTC.

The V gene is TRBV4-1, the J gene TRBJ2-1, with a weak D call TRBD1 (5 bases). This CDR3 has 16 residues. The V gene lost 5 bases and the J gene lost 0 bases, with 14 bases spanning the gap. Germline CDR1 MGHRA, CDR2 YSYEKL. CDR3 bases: TGCGCCAGCAGCGCAGGGTTTGTCAGCTCCTACAATGAGCAGTTCTTC. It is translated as CASSAGFVSSYNEQFF.